The 27 T cell receptor beta chains below all came from one sample that was sequenced in a study of T cells in Graves' hyperthyroidism and ophthalmopathy. Researchers took RNA transcripts and amplified the TCR beta CDR3 regions from them. The primer set for the first-round RT-PCR of the TCR CDR3 was HTBI. TCRdb re-called the multiplex PCR reads with MiXCR, one entry per CDR3 protein. The table lists about 300,000 distinct CDR3 sequences, 25% to 30% of them singletons. The sequencing sample was made of blood. The receptors were sampled from a man in his forties or fifties with Graves' hyperthyroidism that later progressed to Graves' ophthalmopathy.

Ten or more counts support this clonotype. V gene TRBV10-3 combines with J gene TRBJ2-2; tentatively, D is TRBD2 (6 bases). V gave up 4 bases and J gave up 1 base, with 13 bases separating them. The germline CDR1 and CDR2 sequences are ENHRY and SYGVKD. There are 16 residues in the CDR3. CDR3 sequence (DNA): TGTGCCATCAGTGCAACCGGGACTCTGAACACCGGGGAGCTGTTTTTT. Its translation is CAISATGTLNTGELFF.

The V and J genes are TRBV6-2 or TRBV6-3 and TRBJ2-7; D assignment may be TRBD1 or TRBD2 (6 bases each). The CDR3 runs 16 residues. The V end was cut by 7 bases, the J end by 3 bases, with 22 bases between. Germline CDR1 reads MNHEY; CDR2 reads SVGEGT. The CDR3 spells CASTPPGAGTNYEQYF. The CDR3 region has the DNA TGTGCCAGCACCCCCCCGGGGGCAGGGACGAACTACGAGCAGTACTTC.

This clonotype was recorded many times. This chain links TRBV20-1 with TRBJ1-5, with 10 bases identical to TRBD1. CDR3 length equals 19 residues. The V and J ends lost 0 bases and 1 base, in that order; junction bases with no gene match: 12. Germline values: CDR1 DFQATT, CDR2 SNEGSKA (reference sequence). Written as DNA, the CDR3 is TGCAGTGCTAGAGATCTCTTGGGGACAGGGGCGCTCAGCAATCAGCCCCAGCATTTT. This codes for CSARDLLGTGALSNQPQHF.

In its sample, this clonotype was seen many times. CDR3 region: CASSPGTGNYEQYF. The CDR3 DNA follows: TGTGCCAGCTCACCAGGGACAGGGAACTACGAGCAGTACTTC. The V and J genes are TRBV18 and TRBJ2-7; 9 positions agree with TRBD1. The CDR3 has 14 amino acids. The ends lost 2 bases at V and 3 bases at J; junction bases unmatched: 2. Germline V gene sequence: CDR1 KGHSH, CDR2 LQKENI.

In this sample, this clonotype turned up many times. The rearrangement uses TRBV29-1 and TRBJ2-7; 9 nucleotides align to TRBD2. This CDR3 is 14 amino acids long. The J segment lost 2 bases and the V segment lost 6 bases, leaving 8 bases of the junction unmatched. Per germline, CDR1 SQVTM and CDR2 ANQGSEA. The CDR3 coding sequence is TGCAGCGTGCAAGCCCTAGCGGGGCCCTACGAGCAGTACTTC. It encodes CSVQALAGPYEQYF.

This clonotype has at least ten counts. The V and J genes are TRBV5-1 and TRBJ2-7; 10 bases align to TRBD2. This CDR3 is 13 amino acids long. In germline, CDR1 is SGHRS, CDR2 YFSETQ. V gave up 5 bases and J gave up 6 bases; unmatched junction bases: 5. The CDR3, as DNA: TGCGCCAGCAGTTGGCTAGCGGGAGTCGAGCAGTACTTC. It specifies CASSWLAGVEQYF.

The chain joins TRBV19 to TRBJ2-6, with 12 bases matching TRBD1. The germline CDR1 and CDR2 sequences are LNHDA and SQIVND (reference sequence). V was pared by 7 bases and J by 4 bases, with 5 bases of the junction left unmatched. CDR3 length: 16 residues. The CDR3, as DNA: TGTGCCAGTATGGGGGACAGGGGGCCCGGGGCCAACGTCCTGACTTTC. Its protein product is CASMGDRGPGANVLTF. The full variable domain, rest sourced from reference TRBV19 and TRBJ2-6, is DGGITQSPKYLFRKEGQNVTLSCEQNLNHDAMYWYRQDPGQGLRLIYYSQIVNDFQKGDIAEGYSVSREKKESFPLTVTSAQKNPTAFYLCASMGDRGPGANVLTFGAGSRLTVL.

V and J are TRBV12-3 or TRBV12-4 and TRBJ1-1, with D hard to call. V lost 3 bases and J lost 1, with 12 bases in between. The CDR3 is made up of 15 amino acids. The CDR3 coding sequence is TGTGCCAGCAGTTTTTGGAAGACGTCGAACACTGAAGCTTTCTTT. It specifies CASSFWKTSNTEAFF.

V and J are TRBV4-1 and TRBJ2-4; 7 bases are shared with TRBD1. Germline V lookup: CDR1 MGHRA, CDR2 YSYEKL. The CDR3 consists of 17 residues. After removal of 2 bases from V and 0 bases from J, the junction contained 7 bases not matched to a gene. DNA of the CDR3: TGCGCCAGCAGCCAACCTGGACAGGTAGAAGCCAAAAACATTCAGTACTTC. Translated, it gives CASSQPGQVEAKNIQYF.

This clonotype occurred many times. The V gene is TRBV6-2 or TRBV6-3, the J gene TRBJ2-5; no definite D call. V lost 5 bases to trimming and J lost 1 base, with 17 bases between them. The CDR3 loop spans 16 amino acids. Per germline, CDR1 MNHEY and CDR2 SVGEGT. CDR3 sequence: CASSPLVGRTQETQYF. For the CDR3, the DNA is TGTGCCAGCAGTCCCTTAGTCGGCCGGACCCAAGAGACCCAGTACTTC.

This clonotype was counted at least ten times. The chain combines TRBV6-5 with TRBJ2-7; 12 bases are shared with TRBD2. Germline trimming cut 7 bases from V and 6 bases from J; bases unmatched to any gene: 10. This CDR3 spans 15 amino acids. Germline values: CDR1 MNHEY, CDR2 SVGAGI. The CDR3 DNA sequence: TGTGCCAGCAACCACAAAGGACTAGCGGGATCCGAGCAGTACTTC. It is translated as CASNHKGLAGSEQYF.

The chain is built from TRBV28 and TRBJ1-5; D is uncertain. The CDR3 loop spans 15 amino acids. V gave up 6 bases and J gave up 0 bases, with 12 bases separating them. Germline CDR1 MDHEN, CDR2 SYDVKM. DNA for the CDR3: TGTGCCAGCAGGGCGGACTATTATAGCAATCAGCCCCAGCATTTT. Translated: CASRADYYSNQPQHF.

In this sample, this clonotype turned up many times. The CDR3 spells CSVVGQGAGELFF. DNA of the CDR3: TGCAGCGTTGTGGGACAGGGGGCCGGGGAGCTGTTTTTT. The chain couples TRBV29-1 to TRBJ2-2, with 11 bases aligning to TRBD1. The V segment lost 4 bases and the J segment 6 bases; nucleotides outside the gene matches: 1. This CDR3 is built from 13 residues. The germline gives CDR1 SQVTM, CDR2 ANQGSEA.

In its sample, this clonotype was seen a few times. The gene calls are TRBV20-1 and TRBJ2-2; D gene uncertain. This CDR3 spans 15 amino acids. CDR1 and CDR2 (germline): DFQATT, SNEGSKA (reference sequence). Trimming removed 0 bases from V and 3 bases from J, with 11 bases in between. CDR3 residues: CSARDDLRDTGELFF. CDR3 in DNA: TGCAGTGCTAGAGACGACTTAAGGGACACCGGGGAGCTGTTTTTT.

The gene calls are TRBV19 and TRBJ1-1, with D perhaps TRBD1 (6 bases). This CDR3 spans 15 amino acids. CDR1 is LNHDA, CDR2 SQIVND, per germline (reference sequence). V was pared by 6 bases and J by 1 base, with 15 bases between. The CDR3 is CASSPRGGSNTEAFF. In DNA form, the CDR3 reads TGTGCCAGTAGCCCCAGAGGGGGGTCGAACACTGAAGCTTTCTTT.

This clonotype was seen many times. This sequence joins TRBV18 and TRBJ2-5, with a possible D match to TRBD1 (5 bases). CDR1 is KGHSH, CDR2 LQKENI, per germline. The CDR3 totals 15 residues. V gave up 1 base and J gave up 2 bases, with 11 bases separating them. CDR3 bases: TGTGCCAGCTCACCACAACTCGCAGGGCAAGAGACCCAGTACTTC. Amino acid sequence: CASSPQLAGQETQYF. Based on the CDR3 plus reference TRBV18 and TRBJ2-5, the full variable domain is NAGVMQNPRHLVRRRGQEARLRCSPMKGHSHVYWYRQLPEEGLKFMVYLQKENIIDESGMPKERFSAEFPKEGPSILRIQQVVRGDSAAYFCASSPQLAGQETQYFGPGTRLLVL.

This clonotype was counted many times. CDR3 nucleotide sequence: TGTGCCATAGGACAGGGGCTATATCAGCCCCAGCATTTT. Amino acids: CAIGQGLYQPQHF. V is TRBV19 and J is TRBJ1-5; 9 bases line up with TRBD1. The germline CDR1 and CDR2 sequences are LNHDA and SQIVND (reference sequence). V gave up 10 bases and J gave up 5 bases; unmatched junction bases: 6. CDR3 length: 13 amino acids. The full variable domain, rest sourced from reference TRBV19 and TRBJ1-5, is DGGITQSPKYLFRKEGQNVTLSCEQNLNHDAMYWYRQDPGQGLRLIYYSQIVNDFQKGDIAEGYSVSREKKESFPLTVTSAQKNPTAFYLCAIGQGLYQPQHFGDGTRLSIL.

This clonotype was recorded many times. This chain joins TRBV4-2 and TRBJ2-2; D gene unclear. This CDR3 has 14 amino acids. Germline lookup yields CDR1 LGHNA and CDR2 YNFKEQ. Between the trimmed V and J ends, which lost 0 bases and 7 bases, there was a span of 9 bases. CDR3 region: CASSQDLSVGELFF. CDR3 coding DNA: TGTGCCAGCAGCCAAGATCTGTCGGTCGGGGAGCTGTTTTTT.

This clonotype appeared many times. CDR3: CASSLKRQETQYF. The CDR3 DNA is TGTGCCAGCAGCTTAAAGCGGCAAGAGACCCAGTACTTC. The rearrangement joins TRBV11-1 to TRBJ2-5; the D gene is possibly TRBD2 (5 bases). Trimming took off 2 bases at V and 2 bases at J, with 6 bases between the two ends. Germline CDR1 is SGHAT and CDR2 is FQDESV (reference sequence). The CDR3 spans 13 residues.

This clonotype was seen at least ten times. The chain combines TRBV30 with TRBJ1-5; D is unresolved. This CDR3 spans 14 amino acids. Between the trimmed V and J ends, which lost 0 bases and 3 bases, there was a span of 9 bases. Germline V gene data show CDR1 as GTSNPN and CDR2 as SVGIG (reference sequence). CDR3 residues: CAWSVGSDNQPQHF. The CDR3 DNA sequence: TGTGCCTGGAGTGTAGGGTCGGACAATCAGCCCCAGCATTTT.

This clonotype has more than one count but fewer than ten. Here the CDR3 reads CASSYKGENTEAFF. The CDR3 DNA reads TGTGCCAGCAGTTATAAGGGGGAGAACACTGAAGCTTTCTTT. This chain connects TRBV6-5 to TRBJ1-1, with D possibly TRBD1 on 6 matching bases. The germline V gene encodes CDR1 MNHEY and CDR2 SVGAGI. The germline V and J ends were trimmed by 3 bases and 1 base, with 9 bases remaining between them. CDR3 length equals 14 residues.

This clonotype was seen many times. The chain joins TRBV20-1 to TRBJ1-5, with D perhaps matching TRBD1 (6 bases). In germline, CDR1 is DFQATT, CDR2 SNEGSKA (reference sequence). This CDR3 spans 13 amino acids. V was trimmed by 8 bases and J by 3 bases, leaving 14 bases between them. Written as DNA, the CDR3 is TGCAGTTCAACACAGGGAGTCAATCAGCCCCAGCATTTT. Protein: CSSTQGVNQPQHF.

This clonotype was seen ten or more times. V is TRBV12-3 or TRBV12-4 and J is TRBJ1-1; 7 nucleotides match TRBD1. The CDR3 loop spans 16 amino acids. J was trimmed by 2 bases and V by 4 bases; bases with no gene match: 10. This CDR3 is CASSWGAGGTNTEAFF. CDR3 sequence (DNA): TGTGCCAGCAGTTGGGGGGCAGGGGGGACCAACACTGAAGCTTTCTTT.

This clonotype was recorded at least ten times. V usage is TRBV2 and J usage is TRBJ1-1; no firm D call. The CDR3 consists of 13 residues. The germline V gene encodes CDR1 SNHLY and CDR2 FYNNEI. V dropped 2 bases and J dropped 7 bases, with 11 bases sitting between them. The CDR3 DNA reads TGTGCCAGCAGTGAATATGCAGTTGATGAAGCTTTCTTT. This sequence encodes CASSEYAVDEAFF.

This clonotype appeared many times. This chain uses TRBV19 with TRBJ2-5; 7 bases map to TRBD2. The CDR3 spans 15 residues. Per the germline V gene, CDR1 is LNHDA and CDR2 is SQIVND (reference sequence). The J segment lost 1 base and the V segment lost 3 bases, leaving 5 bases of the junction unmatched. The DNA of the CDR3 is TGTGCCAGTAGTATTAGCGGGCCTGGCCAAGAGACCCAGTACTTC. Translated: CASSISGPGQETQYF.

The V gene is TRBV11-1, the J gene TRBJ2-7; D may be TRBD1 or TRBD2 (5 bases each). The CDR3 is 16 residues long. V was cut by 5 bases and J by 7 bases, with 24 bases left in between. In germline, CDR1 is SGHAT, CDR2 FQDESV (reference sequence). Here the CDR3 DNA reads TGTGCCAGCAGCCCCGCACCCTACCCCGGGGCAGTAGAGCAGTACTTC. It specifies CASSPAPYPGAVEQYF.

There are many counts of this clonotype. The V gene is TRBV20-1, the J gene TRBJ2-3; possibly TRBD2 for D (5 bases). The CDR3 contains 15 residues. Between the trimmed V and J ends, which lost 5 bases and 0 bases, there was a span of 15 bases. Germline V gene lookup returns CDR1 DFQATT and CDR2 SNEGSKA (reference sequence). CDR3 DNA: TGCAGTGCTTTCCCCCTGACTACTAGCACAGATACGCAGTATTTT. Its protein is CSAFPLTTSTDTQYF.